The next 20 T cell receptor beta chains were all read from a single sample in a study of beta chain features in type 1 diabetes. TCRB transcripts that were expressed got sequenced, as all of the isolated RNA had been reverse transcribed. The data were produced by immunoSEQ multiplex PCR, yet TCRdb's version contains in-frame clones alone and is incomplete. The top ten clones hold over 0.8% of a sample with around 290,000 clones, roughly 8% of them seen once. Input material: central memory CD4+ T cells from blood. These receptors originate from a young woman in good health.

This clone was detected only a few times. The chain has TRBV5-1 and TRBJ2-1, with TRBD1 identical over 7 bases. V lost 4 bases and J lost 0; bases outside the gene matches: 4. The CDR3 extends over 15 amino acids. Germline CDR1 reads SGHRS; CDR2 reads YFSETQ. The DNA for the CDR3 is TGCGCCAGCAGCCCGAGACAGGGCTCCTACAATGAGCAGTTCTTC. Amino acid sequence: CASSPRQGSYNEQFF. The full variable domain, in which reference TRBV5-1 and TRBJ2-1 provide the parts outside the CDR3, is KAGVTQTPRYLIKTRGQQVTLSCSPISGHRSVSWYQQTPGQGLQFLFEYFSETQRNKGNFPGRFSGRQFSNSRSEMNVSTLELGDSALYLCASSPRQGSYNEQFFGPGTRLTVL.

The chain carries TRBV7-9 and TRBJ2-1, with D unclear. V was cut by 1 base and J by 5 bases, with 6 bases left in between. In germline, CDR1 is SEHNR, CDR2 FQNEAQ (reference sequence). The CDR3 loop spans 13 amino acids. CDR3 protein: CASSLDLHNEQFF. CDR3 nucleotide sequence: TGTGCCAGCAGCTTAGACTTACACAATGAGCAGTTCTTC.

This chain connects TRBV7-8 to TRBJ1-2; a weak D match, TRBD1 (5 bases). The CDR3 sequence is 18 residues long. V lost 2 bases and J lost 4, with 23 bases in between. Germline CDR1 and CDR2: SGHVS and FQNEAQ. CDR3 loop: CASSLRNPGQRIIYGYTF. The CDR3 nucleotides are TGTGCCAGCAGCTTAAGGAATCCGGGGCAGAGGATAATCTATGGCTACACCTTC. Filled out from reference TRBV7-8 and TRBJ1-2, the complete variable domain reads GAGVSQSPRYKVAKRGQDVALRCDPISGHVSLFWYQQALGQGPEFLTYFQNEAQLDKSGLPSDRFFAERPEGSVSTLKIQRTQQEDSAVYLCASSLRNPGQRIIYGYTFGSGTRLTVV.

V is TRBV9 and J is TRBJ2-1; D gene uncertain. The germline V gene has CDR1 SGDLS and CDR2 YYNGEE. The germline V and J ends were trimmed by 0 bases and 0 bases, with 10 bases remaining between them. The CDR3 sequence is 16 residues long. CDR3 nucleotide sequence: TGTGCCAGCAGCGTAGGAGGACGGAGCTCCTACAATGAGCAGTTCTTC. Translated, it gives CASSVGGRSSYNEQFF. Based on the CDR3 plus reference TRBV9 and TRBJ2-1, the full variable domain is DSGVTQTPKHLITATGQRVTLRCSPRSGDLSVYWYQQSLDQGLQFLIQYYNGEERAKGNILERFSAQQFPDLHSELNLSSLELGDSALYFCASSVGGRSSYNEQFFGPGTRLTVL.

The chain is built from TRBV9 and TRBJ2-5; 8 bases align to TRBD1. CDR3 length equals 15 residues. Per germline, CDR1 SGDLS and CDR2 YYNGEE. V trimming: 4 bases; J trimming: 1 base; junction bases outside the gene matches: 6. The CDR3 is CASSKEGQGQETQYF. CDR3 nucleotide sequence: TGTGCCAGCAGCAAAGAAGGACAGGGCCAAGAGACCCAGTACTTC.

The DNA for the CDR3 is TGTGCCAGCAGTCCCTGGGTGGGGGATGGAGAGACCCAGTACTTC. It encodes CASSPWVGDGETQYF. The V call is TRBV2, the J call TRBJ2-5; TRBD1 or TRBD2 may be the D gene (5 bases each). The V gene lost 5 bases and the J gene lost 4 bases, with 17 bases spanning the gap. Germline V gene data show CDR1 as SNHLY and CDR2 as FYNNEI. CDR3 length equals 15 residues.

This clone was seen more than once but under ten times. The genes are TRBV6-6 and TRBJ2-1; 8 bases align to TRBD1. Germline assignment: CDR1 MNHNY and CDR2 SVGAGI (reference sequence). Trimming cost V 5 bases and J 12 bases; bases outside gene matches: 6. The CDR3 is made up of 12 amino acids. The CDR3 nucleotides read TGTGCCAGCAGTACGACAGGGGTAACGCAGTTCTTC. Translation gives CASSTTGVTQFF.

The chain combines TRBV18 with TRBJ2-6, with D unclear. The CDR3 is 16 residues long. CDR1 KGHSH and CDR2 LQKENI come from the germline V gene. Between the trimmed V and J ends, which lost 3 bases and 0 bases, there was a span of 9 bases. The CDR3 here is CASSPAVTSGANVLTF. The CDR3 coding sequence is TGTGCCAGCTCACCGGCAGTGACCTCTGGGGCCAACGTCCTGACTTTC.

This clone showed up many times. V and J are TRBV19 and TRBJ1-6, with 9 bases lining up with TRBD1. CDR1 and CDR2 from the germline V gene are LNHDA and SQIVND (reference sequence). CDR3 length equals 14 residues. The trim removed 7 bases at V and 7 bases at J, leaving 5 bases unmatched. In nucleotides, the CDR3 is TGTGCCAGTACATGGACAGGGGTAAATTCACCCCTCCACTTT. Protein product: CASTWTGVNSPLHF.

The sample holds a few counts of this clone. The V and J genes are TRBV7-2 and TRBJ2-3; 8 nucleotides match TRBD1. The CDR3 length is 13 residues. The germline CDR1 and CDR2 sequences are SGHTA and FQGNSA. J gave up 14 bases and V 5 bases, and 12 bases lay outside the gene matches. The CDR3 DNA is TGTGCCAGCAGCCGAGGACAGGGTAGCACTATGTATTTT. Translated, it gives CASSRGQGSTMYF.

This clone was detected a few times. This sequence joins TRBV4-1 and TRBJ2-1; D not certain. This CDR3 has 14 amino acids. V lost 0 bases and J lost 5, with 8 bases in between. The germline gives CDR1 MGHRA, CDR2 YSYEKL. Here the CDR3 reads CASSQDIGDNEQFF. The CDR3 DNA reads TGCGCCAGCAGCCAAGATATTGGAGACAATGAGCAGTTCTTC.

As concerns this clone: One junction end disagrees with the germline gene, perhaps due to a read error. The V call is TRBV10-3, the J call TRBJ1-2, with 9 positions matching TRBD1. The germline V gene has CDR1 ENHRY and CDR2 SYGVKD. This CDR3 has 15 residues. CDR3 residues: CASSYRGQGNYGYTF. The CDR3 DNA sequence: TGTGCCAGCAGTTACCGCGGACAGGGGAACTATGGCTACACCTTC.

This clone was observed a few times. The V gene is TRBV12-5, the J gene TRBJ2-1, with 14 positions matching TRBD2. With 6 bases clipped from V and 8 bases from J, the junction kept 9 bases outside the gene matches. CDR1 and CDR2 (germline): LGHNT, FRNRAP. CDR3 length: 16 residues. CDR3 bases: TGTGCTAGTGGACCCGGGACTAGCGGGAGTCTTGATGAGCAGTTCTTC. Residues: CASGPGTSGSLDEQFF.

There are a few counts of this clone. The V gene is TRBV29-1, the J gene TRBJ2-1, with D maybe TRBD1 (6 bases). Germline V gene lookup returns CDR1 SQVTM and CDR2 ANQGSEA. CDR3 length equals 15 residues. V dropped 2 bases and J dropped 3 bases, with 14 bases sitting between them. In DNA, the CDR3 is TGCAGCGTTGAACAGGGCAGGGGATACTACAATGAGCAGTTCTTC. This gives the protein CSVEQGRGYYNEQFF.

The rearrangement links TRBV18 to TRBJ2-5; D is unclear. The V gene's germline CDR1 is KGHSH and CDR2 LQKENI. The V gene lost 2 bases and the J gene lost 0 bases, with 4 bases spanning the gap. The CDR3 has 13 residues. CDR3 residues: CASSPSHQETQYF. CDR3 nucleotide sequence: TGTGCCAGCTCACCATCCCACCAAGAGACCCAGTACTTC.

The gene calls are TRBV29-1 and TRBJ1-1; possible D gene TRBD1, 5 bases. CDR1 is SQVTM and CDR2 is ANQGSEA in the germline V gene. The CDR3 contains 13 residues. V was shortened by 2 bases and J by 8 bases, with 15 bases between the two germline ends. The CDR3: CSVEPLAGVEAFF. The CDR3 region has the DNA TGCAGCGTTGAACCCTTGGCGGGGGTAGAAGCTTTCTTT.

The CDR3 protein is CASSRTGTAYEQYF. The DNA for the CDR3 is TGTGCCAGCAGCCGAACGGGGACAGCCTACGAGCAGTACTTC. The genes are TRBV11-2 and TRBJ2-7; 7 bases fit TRBD1. Germline CDR1 and CDR2: SGHAT and FQNNGV. The trim removed 5 bases at V and 2 bases at J, leaving 6 bases unmatched. The CDR3 covers 14 residues.

This clone has ten or more counts. The chain carries TRBV7-2 and TRBJ2-1; D uncertain. Deletions cut 5 bases from V and 7 bases from J, with 6 bases between. CDR3 length: 11 amino acids. CDR1 is SGHTA, CDR2 FQGNSA, per germline. Here the CDR3 DNA reads TGTGCCAGCAGCGTGATTAATGAGCAGTTCTTC. It translates to CASSVINEQFF. Complete variable domain (other parts from reference TRBV7-2 and TRBJ2-1): GAGVSQSPSNKVTEKGKDVELRCDPISGHTALYWYRQSLGQGLEFLIYFQGNSAPDKSGLPSDRFSAERTGGSVSTLTIQRTQQEDSAVYLCASSVINEQFFGPGTRLTVL.

This clone was observed a handful of times. The CDR3 here is CATSRRTESGNTIYF. The CDR3 coding sequence is TGTGCCACCAGCAGAAGGACGGAGTCTGGAAACACCATATATTTT. The J gene is TRBJ1-3, the V gene TRBV15; unclear D gene. CDR1 and CDR2 (germline): LNHNV, YYDKDF (reference sequence). Trimming stripped 2 bases from V and 1 base from J, with 9 bases between. This CDR3 spans 15 amino acids.

The V gene is TRBV11-2, the J gene TRBJ2-5; no firm D call. The germline V gene has CDR1 SGHAT and CDR2 FQNNGV. This CDR3 contains 12 residues. Trimming removed 5 bases at V and 5 bases at J, with 9 bases between. The CDR3 region has the DNA TGTGCCAGCAGCCTCCGGTGGGAGACCCAGTACTTC. Translating gives CASSLRWETQYF.